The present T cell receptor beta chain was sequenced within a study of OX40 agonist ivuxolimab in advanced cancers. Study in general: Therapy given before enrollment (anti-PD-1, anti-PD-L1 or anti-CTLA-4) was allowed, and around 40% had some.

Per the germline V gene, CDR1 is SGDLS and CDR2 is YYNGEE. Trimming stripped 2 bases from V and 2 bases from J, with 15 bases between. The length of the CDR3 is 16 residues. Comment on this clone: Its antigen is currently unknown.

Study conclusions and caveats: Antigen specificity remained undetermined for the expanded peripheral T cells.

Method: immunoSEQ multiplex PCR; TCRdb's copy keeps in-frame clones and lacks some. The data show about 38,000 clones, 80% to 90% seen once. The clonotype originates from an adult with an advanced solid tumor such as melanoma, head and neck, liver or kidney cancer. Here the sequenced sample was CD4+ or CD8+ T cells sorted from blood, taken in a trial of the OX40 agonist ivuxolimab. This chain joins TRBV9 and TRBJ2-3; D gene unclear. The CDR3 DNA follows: TGTGCCAGCAGCGTCTGGGGTAGAGACCTCACAGATACGCAGTATTTT. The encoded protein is CASSVWGRDLTDTQYF.